This is a list of T cell receptor beta chains from one sample in a study of a mutant IDH1 vaccine in newly diagnosed glioma. Antigen specificity for these receptors is unknown. The data were produced by immunoSEQ multiplex PCR, yet TCRdb's version contains in-frame clones alone and is incomplete. The table lists roughly 51,000 clones, approximately 81% of them singletons. The sample was PBMCs, taken from a glioma patient whose treatment included an IDH1 peptide vaccine. Every receptor here comes from a young man with glioma. Both conserved end residues are part of each CDR3. The D gene is left open where the match is weak. Only some rows state a clone size, as once, few, many or a class for expanded clones.

D,V,J,size,CDR3,DNA
.,TRBV27,TRBJ2-1,.,CASSFSPAGNDEQFF,TGTGCCAGCAGTTTTTCACCGGCCGGCAATGATGAGCAGTTCTTC
.,TRBV10-3,TRBJ1-1,.,CAIREGPNTEAFF,TGTGCCATCAGAGAGGGTCCGAACACTGAAGCTTTCTTT
.,TRBV28,TRBJ1-2,.,CASSFPGQFYGYTF,TGTGCCAGCAGTTTCCCTGGACAGTTTTATGGCTACACCTTC
.,TRBV19,TRBJ2-3,.,CATTQLGGQYF,TGTGCCACCACCCAGCTGGGAGGGCAGTATTTT
.,TRBV29-1,TRBJ1-1,.,CSATGGGGWTEAFF,TGCAGCGCCACCGGCGGGGGGGGGTGGACTGAAGCTTTCTTT
.,TRBV27,TRBJ2-1,.,CASSLSRVGSNEQFF,TGTGCCAGCAGTTTATCCCGTGTAGGGTCGAATGAGCAGTTCTTC
.,TRBV4-1,TRBJ1-3,.,CASSQEPGEVYTIYF,TGCGCCAGCAGCCAAGAACCGGGGGAGGTGTACACCATATATTTT
.,TRBV19,TRBJ2-7,.,CASSINWLSSYEQYF,TGTGCCAGTAGTATAAATTGGTTGAGCTCCTACGAGCAGTACTTC
TRBD1,TRBV5-1,TRBJ1-2,once,CASSPRTGSGYTF,TGCGCCAGCAGCCCGAGGACAGGGTCCGGCTACACCTTC
.,TRBV4-2,TRBJ2-3,.,CASSQDMSTDTQYF,TGTGCCAGCAGCCAGGACATGAGCACAGATACGCAGTATTTT
.,TRBV5-5,TRBJ1-6,few,CASSLARRVNSPLHF,TGTGCCAGCAGCTTGGCCCGCAGGGTTAATTCACCCCTCCACTTT
.,TRBV5-1,TRBJ1-2,.,CASSLASEGDGYTF,TGCGCCAGCAGCTTGGCCTCGGAGGGGGATGGCTACACCTTC
.,TRBV19,TRBJ2-1,.,CASSTDPAIGTKFF,TGTGCCAGTAGTACGGACCCTGCGATTGGTACTAAGTTCTTC
TRBD1,TRBV27,TRBJ2-6,.,CASSTRQGSGANVLTF,TGTGCCAGCAGTACCCGACAGGGGTCTGGGGCCAACGTCCTGACTTTC
.,TRBV5-1,TRBJ1-3,.,CASSGGGSGNTIYF,TGCGCCAGCAGCGGTGGTGGCTCTGGAAACACCATATATTTT